The 3 T cell receptor beta chains below all came from one sample that was sequenced in a study of regulatory T cells in long-lasting Graves disease. The time point here: newly diagnosed GD, antithyroid drugs for less than 3 months. The TCR library used RNA extracted from PBMCs. Construction of TCR beta libraries relied on iRepertoire HTBI primers and on Arm-PCR targeting CDR3 regions. TCRdb fed the multiplex PCR reads into MiXCR, producing one record per CDR3 protein. Among 350,000 to 500,000 distinct CDR3 sequences listed, 13% to 15% were seen once. This sample was also put to use in a study of T cells in Graves' hyperthyroidism and ophthalmopathy.

Material: peripheral blood mononuclear cells (PBMCs), obtained at new diagnosis, from a patient treated with antithyroid drugs. The origin of the receptors is a woman aged 45-65 years with Graves disease.

The CDR3 protein is CASSPLGGVDQPQHF. The DNA of the CDR3 is TGCGCCAGCAGCCCGCTAGGGGGGGTGGATCAGCCCCAGCATTTT. The rearrangement joins TRBV4-1 to TRBJ1-5; tentative D call: TRBD1 (6 bases). Germline V gene data show CDR1 as MGHRA and CDR2 as YSYEKL. The CDR3 has 15 amino acids. Trimming took off 4 bases at V and 5 bases at J, with 15 bases between the two ends.

The chain combines TRBV4-1 with TRBJ2-2, with D perhaps being TRBD1 or TRBD2 (6 bases each). CDR1 MGHRA and CDR2 YSYEKL come from the germline V gene. Trimming took 1 base from V and 7 from J, leaving 13 bases between them. There are 15 residues in the CDR3. As DNA, the CDR3 is TGCGCCAGCAGCCAAGCGCTAGGGGGGTTCGGGGAGCTGTTTTTT. Translation: CASSQALGGFGELFF.

The rearrangement links TRBV3-1 to TRBJ2-7, with D tentatively TRBD2 (6 bases). V lost 1 base and J lost 10, with 11 bases in between. CDR3 length: 12 residues. In germline, CDR1 is LGHDT, CDR2 YNNKEL (reference sequence). CDR3 in DNA: TGTGCCAGCAGCCAAGCGTCTAGCGACCAGTACTTC. Amino acids: CASSQASSDQYF.